These 6 T cell receptor beta chains share one sample of origin, sequenced in a study of T cells in women clearing cervical HPV infection. Using immunoSEQ multiplex PCR, the repertoire was profiled, and TCRdb retains in-frame clones only, with some absent. The clone table shows tens of thousands of clones, with the ten largest holding 5% to 7%. Sequenced input: blood buffy coat. The receptors stem from a woman between 18 and 70 years old with a cervical HPV16 infection that either progressed to CIN3+ or cleared (not recorded which).

This chain's CDR3 is CATSDAAGLSTNEKLFF. The sequenced CDR3 bases are TGTGCCACCAGTGATGCCGCGGGGCTATCTACTAATGAAAAA. The rearrangement uses TRBV24-1 and TRBJ1-4; TRBD1 is a possible D gene (5 bases). The read ends 3 residues early relative to the CDR3; the germline J gene fills the gap. CDR3 length: 17 residues. V was trimmed by 3 bases and J by 2 bases, leaving 15 bases between them. The germline V gene has CDR1 KGHDR and CDR2 SFDVKD.

As concerns this clone: Read data end 3 residues before the CDR3 end; the end is taken from the germline J gene. The chain has TRBV5-6 and TRBJ1-2; D gene uncertain. Germline lookup yields CDR1 SGHDT and CDR2 YYEEEE. The CDR3 is 15 residues long. The part of the CDR3 DNA that was read is TGTGCCAGCAGCTTGGAATTTTCCAGCACAGATACC. Its translation is CASSLEFSSTDT. The whole CDR3 sequence is CASSLEFSSTDTYTF.

For this clone: Coverage ceases 3 residues before the CDR3 finishes, and the germline J gene fills in the end. This chain uses TRBV30 with TRBJ2-6; the match to TRBD1 covers 9 bases. CDR3 length equals 17 residues. Germline V gives CDR1 GTSNPN, CDR2 SVGIG (reference sequence). Germline trimming cut 0 bases from V and 3 bases from J; bases unmatched to any gene: 6. Partial CDR3 DNA: TGTGCCTGGAGTGTAGCCGGGACAGGGTATGGGGCCAACGTC. Its translation: CAWSVAGTGYGANV. The CDR3 reads in full as CAWSVAGTGYGANVLTF. Full variable domain (rest looked up from reference TRBV30 and TRBJ2-6): SQTIHQWPATLVQPVGSPLSLECTVEGTSNPNLYWYRQAAGRGLQLLFYSVGIGQISSEVPQNLSASRPQDRQFILSSKKLLLSDSGFYLCAWSVAGTGYGANVLTFGAGSRLTVL.

To note about this clone: The read stops 3 residues short of the end of the CDR3; the missing end is completed from the germline J gene. The chain employs TRBV19 and TRBJ2-2, with D uncertain. CDR3 size: 15 residues. Germline CDR1 LNHDA, CDR2 SQIVND (reference sequence). The CDR3 DNA, read in part, is TGTGCCAGTAGTATACAGCCCGCAACTAATGAAAAG. Protein sequence: CASSIQPATNEK. The whole CDR3 reads CASSIQPATNEKLFF.

To note about this clone: The read ends 3 residues before the CDR3 terminus; that terminus is restored from the germline J gene. The chain employs TRBV11-2 and TRBJ2-2, with 7 positions matching TRBD1. The J segment lost 5 bases and the V segment lost 6 bases, leaving 9 bases of the junction unmatched. The CDR3 runs to 15 residues. Germline V lookup: CDR1 SGHAT, CDR2 FQNNGV. The covered CDR3 bases are TGTGCCAGCAGATCCGGGACAGCCTTGACCGGGGAG. Translation: CASRSGTALTGE. The CDR3 in full is CASRSGTALTGELFF. The complete variable domain, with remaining parts taken from reference TRBV11-2 and TRBJ2-2, reads EAGVAQSPRYKIIEKRQSVAFWCNPISGHATLYWYQQILGQGPKLLIQFQNNGVVDDSQLPKDRFSAERLKGVDSTLKIQPAKLEDSAVYLCASRSGTALTGELFFGEGSRLTVL.

To note about this clone: The CDR3 end lies 3 residues beyond the end of the read and is filled in from the germline J gene. V and J are TRBV5-6 and TRBJ1-2; TRBD1 agrees at 10 bases. The CDR3 contains 14 residues. Per germline, CDR1 SGHDT and CDR2 YYEEEE. V was clipped by 4 bases and J by 5 bases; unmatched bases: 5. The CDR3 DNA, read in part, is TGTGCCAGCAGCCCGGGACAGGGGTTTTATGGC. Translated: CASSPGQGFYG. The CDR3 reads in full as CASSPGQGFYGYTF.